The sequence of this T cell receptor beta chain was determined in a study of T cell clones after liver transplantation. As for the study in general: Liver transplant recipients had immunosuppression withdrawal attempted within 2 years. Graft-donor-reactive sequences were compared with third-party-reactive TCRbeta sequences from pre-transplant mixed lymphocyte reactions. TCRbeta sequencing after a pre-transplant mixed lymphocyte reaction identified graft-donor-reactive clones, later tracked in post-transplant blood.

A word on this clone: The antigen remains unidentified.

Germline CDR1 is WNHNN and CDR2 is SYGVQD (reference sequence). Trimming took 6 bases from V and 1 from J; bases not matched to a gene: 4. The CDR3 is made up of 15 amino acids. Using immunoSEQ multiplex PCR, the repertoire was profiled, and TCRdb retains in-frame clones only, with some absent. The sample records some 57,000 clones, about 70% being singletons. Regarding the study as a whole: Conclusions were preliminary, with small, heterogeneous patient groups.

The receptor was isolated from a human patient who received a liver transplant. Among the T cells, some may be from the graft donor. V gene TRBV10-1 combines with J gene TRBJ2-3; the match to TRBD2 covers 10 bases. This specimen was CD4+ T cells from blood, taken at the 22-month timepoint. In DNA, the CDR3 is TGCGCCAGCAGGGCCGGACTAGCGGGCACAGATACGCAGTATTTT. Translating gives CASRAGLAGTDTQYF.